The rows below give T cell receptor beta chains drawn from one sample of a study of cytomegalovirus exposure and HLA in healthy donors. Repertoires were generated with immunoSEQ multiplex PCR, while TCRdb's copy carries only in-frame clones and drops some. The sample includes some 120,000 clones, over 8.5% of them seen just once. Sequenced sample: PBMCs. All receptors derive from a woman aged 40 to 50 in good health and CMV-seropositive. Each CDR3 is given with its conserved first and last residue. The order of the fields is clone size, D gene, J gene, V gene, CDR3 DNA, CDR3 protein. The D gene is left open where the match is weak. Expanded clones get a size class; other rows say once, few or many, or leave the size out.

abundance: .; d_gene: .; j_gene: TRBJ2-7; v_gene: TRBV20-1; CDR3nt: TGCAGTGCTAGTTGGGACTACGAGCAGTACTTC; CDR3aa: CSASWDYEQYF
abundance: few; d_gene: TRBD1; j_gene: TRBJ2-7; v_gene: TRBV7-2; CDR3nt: TGTGCCAGCAGGACAGGGGGCTCCTACGAGCAGTACTTC; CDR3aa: CASRTGGSYEQYF
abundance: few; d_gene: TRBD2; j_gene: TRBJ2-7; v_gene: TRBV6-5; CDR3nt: TGTGCCAGCAGTTACTCCGGGGGGAGCTCCTACGAGCAGTACTTC; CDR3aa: CASSYSGGSSYEQYF
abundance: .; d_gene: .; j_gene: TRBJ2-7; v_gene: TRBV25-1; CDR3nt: TGTGCCAGCAGTGAGCCTCCCGGGAGATCAAGCTACGAGCAGTACTTC; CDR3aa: CASSEPPGRSSYEQYF
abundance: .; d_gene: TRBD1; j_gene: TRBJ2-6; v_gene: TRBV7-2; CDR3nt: TGTGCCAGCAGCTTCAACAGGGGGCTCGGGGCCAACGTCCTGACTTTC; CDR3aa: CASSFNRGLGANVLTF
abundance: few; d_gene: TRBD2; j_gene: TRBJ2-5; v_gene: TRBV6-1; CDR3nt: TGTGCCAGCAGTGAAAGGGCAGGTTGGGGGGGGACCCAGTACTTC; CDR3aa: CASSERAGWGGTQYF
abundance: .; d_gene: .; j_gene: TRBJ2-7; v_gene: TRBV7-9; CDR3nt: TGTGCCAGCAGCTTAGGCAGGCGAAGCTCCTACGAGCAGTACTTC; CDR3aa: CASSLGRRSSYEQYF
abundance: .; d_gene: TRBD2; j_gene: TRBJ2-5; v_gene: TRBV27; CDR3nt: TGTGCCAGCAGTCTACTAGCGGGGGCCGAGACCCAGTACTTC; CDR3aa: CASSLLAGAETQYF
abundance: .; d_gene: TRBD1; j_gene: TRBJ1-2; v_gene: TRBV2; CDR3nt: TGTGCCAGCAGTCCGGGACAGGGGTTGGTCGGCTACACCTTC; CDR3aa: CASSPGQGLVGYTF
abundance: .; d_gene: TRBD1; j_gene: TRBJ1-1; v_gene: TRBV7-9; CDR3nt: TGTGTCAGCAGTGCCGGGACAGGGGCTCCCAGGGCGGGGAACACTGAAGCTTTCTTT; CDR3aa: CVSSAGTGAPRAGNTEAFF